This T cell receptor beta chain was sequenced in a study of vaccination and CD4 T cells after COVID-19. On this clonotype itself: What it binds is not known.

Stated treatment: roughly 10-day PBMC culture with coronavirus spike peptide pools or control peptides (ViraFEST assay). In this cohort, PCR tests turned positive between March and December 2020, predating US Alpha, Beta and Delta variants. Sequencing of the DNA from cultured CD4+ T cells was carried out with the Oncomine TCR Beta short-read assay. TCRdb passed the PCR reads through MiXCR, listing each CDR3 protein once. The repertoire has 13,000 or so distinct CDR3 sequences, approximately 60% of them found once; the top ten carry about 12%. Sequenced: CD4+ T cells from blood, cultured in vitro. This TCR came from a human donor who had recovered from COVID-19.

In nucleotides, the CDR3 is TGTGCATCGACGGAACTCTCCTATAATTCACCCCTCCACTTT. It codes for CASTELSYNSPLHF. The V call is TRBV19, the J call TRBJ1-6; unclear D gene. Looked up from germline, CDR1 is LNHDA and CDR2 is SQIVND (reference sequence). The CDR3 is made up of 14 amino acids.